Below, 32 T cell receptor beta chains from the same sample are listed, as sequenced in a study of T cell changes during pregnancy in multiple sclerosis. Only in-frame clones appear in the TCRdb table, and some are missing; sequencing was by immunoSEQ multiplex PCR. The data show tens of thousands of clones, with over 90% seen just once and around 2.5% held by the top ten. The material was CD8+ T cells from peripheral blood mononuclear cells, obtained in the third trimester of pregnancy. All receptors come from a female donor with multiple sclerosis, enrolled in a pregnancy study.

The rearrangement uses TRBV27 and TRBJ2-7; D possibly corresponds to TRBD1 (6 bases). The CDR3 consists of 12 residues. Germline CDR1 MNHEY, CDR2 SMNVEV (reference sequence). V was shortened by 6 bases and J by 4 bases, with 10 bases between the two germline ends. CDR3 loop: CASRQGTYEQYF. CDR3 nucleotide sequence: TGTGCCAGCAGACAGGGCACTTACGAGCAGTACTTC.

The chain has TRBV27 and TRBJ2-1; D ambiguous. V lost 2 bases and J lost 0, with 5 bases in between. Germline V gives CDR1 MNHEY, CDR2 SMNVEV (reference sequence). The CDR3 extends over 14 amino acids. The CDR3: CASSLLSSYNEQFF. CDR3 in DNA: TGTGCCAGCAGTTTACTTAGCTCCTACAATGAGCAGTTCTTC.

CDR3 loop: CAWRRGQIYGYTF. The CDR3 DNA reads as TGTGCCTGGAGGAGGGGACAGATCTATGGCTACACCTTC. This chain joins TRBV30 and TRBJ1-2; 7 nucleotides align to TRBD1. The CDR3 sequence is 13 residues long. The V and J ends lost 3 bases and 4 bases, in that order; junction bases with no gene match: 5. Germline CDR1 reads GTSNPN; CDR2 reads SVGIG (reference sequence). The full variable domain, completed using reference TRBV30 and TRBJ1-2, is SQTIHQWPATLVQPVGSPLSLECTVEGTSNPNLYWYRQAAGRGLQLLFYSVGIGQISSEVPQNLSASRPQDRQFILSSKKLLLSDSGFYLCAWRRGQIYGYTFGSGTRLTVV.

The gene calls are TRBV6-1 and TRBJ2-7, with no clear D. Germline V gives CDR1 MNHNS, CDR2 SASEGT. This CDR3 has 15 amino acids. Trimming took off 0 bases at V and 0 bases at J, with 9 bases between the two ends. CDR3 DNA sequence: TGTGCCAGCAGTGAAGCCACTATACCCTCCTACGAGCAGTACTTC. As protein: CASSEATIPSYEQYF.

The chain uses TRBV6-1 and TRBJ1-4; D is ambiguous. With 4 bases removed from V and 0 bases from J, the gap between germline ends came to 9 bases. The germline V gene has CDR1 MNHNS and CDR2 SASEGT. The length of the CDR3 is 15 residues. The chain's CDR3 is CASSVPHATNEKLFF. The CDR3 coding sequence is TGTGCCAGCAGTGTTCCACACGCAACTAATGAAAAACTGTTTTTT.

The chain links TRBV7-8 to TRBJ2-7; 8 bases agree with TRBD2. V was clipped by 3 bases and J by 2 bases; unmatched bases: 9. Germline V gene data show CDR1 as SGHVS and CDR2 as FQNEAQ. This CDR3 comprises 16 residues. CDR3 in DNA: TGTGCCAGCAGCTTCGCGGGAGGAGATCTTGCCTACGAGCAGTACTTC. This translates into CASSFAGGDLAYEQYF.

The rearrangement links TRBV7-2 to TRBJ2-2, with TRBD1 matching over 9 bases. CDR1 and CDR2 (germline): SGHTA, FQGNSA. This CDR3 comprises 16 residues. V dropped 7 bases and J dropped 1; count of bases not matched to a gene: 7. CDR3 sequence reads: CASTPGTGLNTGELFF. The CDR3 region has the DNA TGTGCCAGCACCCCGGGGACAGGGCTGAACACCGGGGAGCTGTTTTTT.

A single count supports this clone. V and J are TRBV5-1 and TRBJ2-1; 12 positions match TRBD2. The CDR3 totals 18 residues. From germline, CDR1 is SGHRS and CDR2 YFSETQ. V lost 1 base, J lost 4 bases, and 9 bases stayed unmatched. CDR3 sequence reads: CASSLLSSGRAVYNEQFF. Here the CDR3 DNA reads TGCGCCAGCAGCTTGCTCTCTAGCGGGAGGGCCGTATACAATGAGCAGTTCTTC.

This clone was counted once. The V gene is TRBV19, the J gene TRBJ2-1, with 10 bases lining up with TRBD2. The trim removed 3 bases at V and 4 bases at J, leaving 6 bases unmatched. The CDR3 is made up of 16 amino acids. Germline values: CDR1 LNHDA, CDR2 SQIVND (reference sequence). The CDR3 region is CASSIPPAGGYNEQFF. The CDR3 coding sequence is TGTGCCAGTAGTATCCCCCCAGCGGGAGGGTACAATGAGCAGTTCTTC.

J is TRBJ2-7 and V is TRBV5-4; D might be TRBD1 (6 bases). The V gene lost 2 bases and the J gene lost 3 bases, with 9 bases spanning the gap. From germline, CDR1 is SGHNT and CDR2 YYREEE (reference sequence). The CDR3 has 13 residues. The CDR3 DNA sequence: TGTGCCAGCAGCTTCGTACAGGGCTACGAGCAGTACTTC. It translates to CASSFVQGYEQYF.

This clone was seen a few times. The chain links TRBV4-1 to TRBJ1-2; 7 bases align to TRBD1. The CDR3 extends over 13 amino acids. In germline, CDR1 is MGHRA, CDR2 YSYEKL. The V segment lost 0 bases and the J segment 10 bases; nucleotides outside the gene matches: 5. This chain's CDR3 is CASSQDGDRAYTF. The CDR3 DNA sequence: TGCGCCAGCAGCCAAGACGGGGACAGAGCCTACACCTTC.

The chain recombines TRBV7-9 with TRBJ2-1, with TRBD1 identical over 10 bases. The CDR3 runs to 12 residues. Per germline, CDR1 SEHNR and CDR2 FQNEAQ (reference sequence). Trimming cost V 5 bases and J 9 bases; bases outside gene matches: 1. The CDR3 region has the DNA TGTGCCAGCAGCGGGGACAGGGGTGAGCAGTTCTTC. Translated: CASSGDRGEQFF.

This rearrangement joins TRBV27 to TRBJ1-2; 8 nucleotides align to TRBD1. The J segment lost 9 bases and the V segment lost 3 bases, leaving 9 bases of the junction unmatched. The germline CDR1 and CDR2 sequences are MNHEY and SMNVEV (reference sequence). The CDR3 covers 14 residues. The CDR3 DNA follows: TGTGCCAGCAGTTTCTTTCAAGGACAGGGTAGCTACACCTTC. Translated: CASSFFQGQGSYTF.

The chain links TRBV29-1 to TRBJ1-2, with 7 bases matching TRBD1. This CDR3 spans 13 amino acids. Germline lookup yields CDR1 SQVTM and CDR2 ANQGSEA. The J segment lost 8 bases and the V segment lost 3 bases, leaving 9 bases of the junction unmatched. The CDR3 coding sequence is TGCAGCGTTGACCGGGACAGACTCCAGGGCTACACCTTC. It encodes CSVDRDRLQGYTF.

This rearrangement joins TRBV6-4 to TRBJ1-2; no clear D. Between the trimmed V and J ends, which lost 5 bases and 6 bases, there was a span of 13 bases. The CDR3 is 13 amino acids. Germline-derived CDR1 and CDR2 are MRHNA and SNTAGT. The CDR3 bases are TGTGCCAGCAGTTCGAGTCCTTTCGATGGCTACACCTTC. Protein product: CASSSSPFDGYTF.

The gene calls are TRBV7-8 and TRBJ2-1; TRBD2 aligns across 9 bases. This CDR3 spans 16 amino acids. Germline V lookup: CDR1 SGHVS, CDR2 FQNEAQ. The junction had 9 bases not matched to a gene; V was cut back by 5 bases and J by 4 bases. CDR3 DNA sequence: TGTGCCAGCAGCCCCTATGCGGGAGGGGGGTACAATGAGCAGTTCTTC. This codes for CASSPYAGGGYNEQFF.

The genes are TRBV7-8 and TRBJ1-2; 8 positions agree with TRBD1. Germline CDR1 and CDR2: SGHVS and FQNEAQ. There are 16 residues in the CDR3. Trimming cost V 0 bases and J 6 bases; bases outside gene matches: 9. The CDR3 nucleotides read TGTGCCAGCAGCTTAGCCCGGACAGGGAGGGTTAATGGCTACACCTTC. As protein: CASSLARTGRVNGYTF.

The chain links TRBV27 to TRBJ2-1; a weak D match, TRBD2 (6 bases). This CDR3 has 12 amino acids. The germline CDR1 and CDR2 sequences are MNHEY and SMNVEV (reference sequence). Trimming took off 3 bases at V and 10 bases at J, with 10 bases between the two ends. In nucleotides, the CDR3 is TGTGCCAGCAGTTTGAGGCGGGAAGAGCAGTTCTTC. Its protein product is CASSLRREEQFF.

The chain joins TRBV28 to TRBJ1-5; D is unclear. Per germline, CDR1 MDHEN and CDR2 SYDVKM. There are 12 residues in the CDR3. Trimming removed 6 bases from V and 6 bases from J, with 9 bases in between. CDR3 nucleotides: TGTGCCAGCAGGGCGCCGGGTCAGCCCCAGCATTTT. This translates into CASRAPGQPQHF.

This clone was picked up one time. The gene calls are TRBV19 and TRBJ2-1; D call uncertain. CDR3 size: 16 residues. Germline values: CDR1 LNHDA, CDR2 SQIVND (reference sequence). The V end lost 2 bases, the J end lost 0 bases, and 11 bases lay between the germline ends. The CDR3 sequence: CASSITWAISYNEQFF. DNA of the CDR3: TGTGCCAGTAGTATAACCTGGGCCATCTCCTACAATGAGCAGTTCTTC.

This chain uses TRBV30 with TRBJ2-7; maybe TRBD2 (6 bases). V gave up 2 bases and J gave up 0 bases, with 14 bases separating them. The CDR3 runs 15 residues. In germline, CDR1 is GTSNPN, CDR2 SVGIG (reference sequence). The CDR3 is CAWSPGDYISYEQYF. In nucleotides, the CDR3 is TGTGCCTGGAGTCCGGGAGACTACATCTCCTACGAGCAGTACTTC.

CDR3 in DNA: TGTGCCAGCAGCTTGGGTCAGGGGATAGGTGACGAGCAGTACTTC. This codes for CASSLGQGIGDEQYF. This sequence joins TRBV5-5 and TRBJ2-7; D perhaps matches TRBD1 (6 bases). Germline values: CDR1 SGHKS, CDR2 YYEKEE (reference sequence). The CDR3 loop spans 15 amino acids. Trimming removed 0 bases from V and 5 bases from J, with 15 bases in between.

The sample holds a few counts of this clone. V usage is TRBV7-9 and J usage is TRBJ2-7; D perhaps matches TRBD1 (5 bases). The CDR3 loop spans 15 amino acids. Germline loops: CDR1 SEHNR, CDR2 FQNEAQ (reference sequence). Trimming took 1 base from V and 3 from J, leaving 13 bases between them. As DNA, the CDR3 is TGTGCCAGCAGCTTAGAGGGCAGGGCCTACTACGAGCAGTACTTC. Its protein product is CASSLEGRAYYEQYF.

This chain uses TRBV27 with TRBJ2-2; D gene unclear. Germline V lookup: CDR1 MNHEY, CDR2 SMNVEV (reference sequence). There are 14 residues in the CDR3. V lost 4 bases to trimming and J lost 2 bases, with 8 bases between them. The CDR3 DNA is TGTGCCAGCAGTTCCTTAGTTAACACCGGGGAGCTGTTTTTT. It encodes CASSSLVNTGELFF.

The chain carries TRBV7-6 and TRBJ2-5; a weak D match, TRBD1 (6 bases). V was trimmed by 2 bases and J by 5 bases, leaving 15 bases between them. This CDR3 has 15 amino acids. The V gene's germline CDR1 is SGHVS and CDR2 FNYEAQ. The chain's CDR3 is CASSLLRTALETQYF. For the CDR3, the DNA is TGTGCCAGCAGCTTACTACGGACAGCCCTCGAGACCCAGTACTTC.

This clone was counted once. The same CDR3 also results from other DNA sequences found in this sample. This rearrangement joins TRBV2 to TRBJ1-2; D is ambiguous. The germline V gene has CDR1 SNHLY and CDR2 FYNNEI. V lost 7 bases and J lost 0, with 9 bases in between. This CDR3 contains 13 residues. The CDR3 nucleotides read TGTGCCAGCATGGGGAGAGCTAACTATGGCTACACCTTC. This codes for CASMGRANYGYTF.

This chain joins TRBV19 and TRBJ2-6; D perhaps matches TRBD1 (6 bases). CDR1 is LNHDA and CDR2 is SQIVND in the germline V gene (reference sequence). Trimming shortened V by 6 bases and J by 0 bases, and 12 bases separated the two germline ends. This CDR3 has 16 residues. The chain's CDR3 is CASRKRTASGANVLTF. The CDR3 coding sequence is TGTGCCAGTAGAAAGCGGACAGCCTCTGGGGCCAACGTCCTGACTTTC.

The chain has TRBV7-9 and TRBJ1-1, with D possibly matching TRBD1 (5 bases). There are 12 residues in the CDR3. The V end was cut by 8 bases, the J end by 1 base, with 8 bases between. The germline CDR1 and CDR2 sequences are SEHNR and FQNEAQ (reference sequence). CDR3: CASDQGNTEAFF. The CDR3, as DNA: TGTGCCAGCGATCAGGGGAACACTGAAGCTTTCTTT.

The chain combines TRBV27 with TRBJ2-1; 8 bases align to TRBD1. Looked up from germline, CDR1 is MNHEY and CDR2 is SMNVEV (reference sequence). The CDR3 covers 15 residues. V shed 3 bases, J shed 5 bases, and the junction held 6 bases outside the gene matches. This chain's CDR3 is CASSFPGQDNNEQFF. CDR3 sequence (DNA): TGTGCCAGCAGTTTCCCGGGACAGGATAACAATGAGCAGTTCTTC.

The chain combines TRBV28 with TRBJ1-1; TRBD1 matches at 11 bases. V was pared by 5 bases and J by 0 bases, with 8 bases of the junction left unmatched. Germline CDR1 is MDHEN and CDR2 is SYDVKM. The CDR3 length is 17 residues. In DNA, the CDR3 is TGTGCCAGCAGTGAGGGACAGGGGGTAACCATGAACACTGAAGCTTTCTTT. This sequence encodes CASSEGQGVTMNTEAFF. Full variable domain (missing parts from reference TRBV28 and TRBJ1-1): DVKVTQSSRYLVKRTGEKVFLECVQDMDHENMFWYRQDPGLGLRLIYFSYDVKMKEKGDIPEGYSVSREKKERFSLILESASTNQTSMYLCASSEGQGVTMNTEAFFGQGTRLTVV.

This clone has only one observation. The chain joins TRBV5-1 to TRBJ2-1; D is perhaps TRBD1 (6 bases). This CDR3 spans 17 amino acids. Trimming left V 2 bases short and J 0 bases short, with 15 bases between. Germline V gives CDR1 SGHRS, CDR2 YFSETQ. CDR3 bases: TGCGCCAGCAGCTTCGTCCCCGACAGGAGCTCCTACAATGAGCAGTTCTTC. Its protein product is CASSFVPDRSSYNEQFF.

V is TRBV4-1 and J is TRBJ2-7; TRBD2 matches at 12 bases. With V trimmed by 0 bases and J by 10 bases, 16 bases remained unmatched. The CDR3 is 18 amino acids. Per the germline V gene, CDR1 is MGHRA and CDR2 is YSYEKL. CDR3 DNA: TGCGCCAGCAGCCAAGATCTAGGAACGGGACTAGCGGGCTACGGTCAGTACTTC. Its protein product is CASSQDLGTGLAGYGQYF.